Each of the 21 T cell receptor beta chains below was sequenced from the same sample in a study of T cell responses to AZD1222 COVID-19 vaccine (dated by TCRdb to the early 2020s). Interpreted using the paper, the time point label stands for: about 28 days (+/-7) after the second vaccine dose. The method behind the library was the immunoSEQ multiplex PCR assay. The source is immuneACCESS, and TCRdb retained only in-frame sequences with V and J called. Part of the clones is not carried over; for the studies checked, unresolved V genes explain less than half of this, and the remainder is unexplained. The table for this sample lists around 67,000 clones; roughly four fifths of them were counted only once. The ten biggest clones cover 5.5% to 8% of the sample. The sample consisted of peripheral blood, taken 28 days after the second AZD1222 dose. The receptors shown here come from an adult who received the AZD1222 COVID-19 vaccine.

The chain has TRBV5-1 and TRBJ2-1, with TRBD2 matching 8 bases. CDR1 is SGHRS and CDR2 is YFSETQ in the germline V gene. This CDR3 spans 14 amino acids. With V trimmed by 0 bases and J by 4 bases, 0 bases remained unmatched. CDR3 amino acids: CASSLGLAYNEQFF. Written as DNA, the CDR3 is TGCGCCAGCAGCTTGGGACTAGCGTACAATGAGCAGTTCTTC.

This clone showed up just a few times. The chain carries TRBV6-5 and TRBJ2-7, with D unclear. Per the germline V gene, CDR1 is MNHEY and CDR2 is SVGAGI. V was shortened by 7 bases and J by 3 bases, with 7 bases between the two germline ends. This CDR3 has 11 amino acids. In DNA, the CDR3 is TGTGCCAGCATGAGGAACTACGAGCAGTACTTC. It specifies CASMRNYEQYF.

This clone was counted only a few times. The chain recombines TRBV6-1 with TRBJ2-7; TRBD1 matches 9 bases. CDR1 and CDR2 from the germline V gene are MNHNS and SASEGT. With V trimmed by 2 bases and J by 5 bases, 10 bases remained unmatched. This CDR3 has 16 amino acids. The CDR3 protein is CASSESPGQGGHEQYF. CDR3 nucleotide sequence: TGTGCCAGCAGTGAATCCCCGGGACAGGGCGGCCACGAGCAGTACTTC.

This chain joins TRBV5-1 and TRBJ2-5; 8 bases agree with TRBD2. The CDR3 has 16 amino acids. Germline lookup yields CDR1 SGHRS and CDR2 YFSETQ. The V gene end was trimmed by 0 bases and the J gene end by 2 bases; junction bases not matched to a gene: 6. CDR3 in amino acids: CASSLDPAGVQETQYF. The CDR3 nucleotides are TGCGCCAGCAGCTTGGACCCAGCGGGGGTACAAGAGACCCAGTACTTC.

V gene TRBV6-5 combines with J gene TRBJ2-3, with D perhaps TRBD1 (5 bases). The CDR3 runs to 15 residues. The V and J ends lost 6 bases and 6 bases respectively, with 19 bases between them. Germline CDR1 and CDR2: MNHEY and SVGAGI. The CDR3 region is CASRFQGSGADTQYF. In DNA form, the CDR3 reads TGTGCCAGCAGATTTCAGGGAAGTGGAGCGGATACGCAGTATTTT.

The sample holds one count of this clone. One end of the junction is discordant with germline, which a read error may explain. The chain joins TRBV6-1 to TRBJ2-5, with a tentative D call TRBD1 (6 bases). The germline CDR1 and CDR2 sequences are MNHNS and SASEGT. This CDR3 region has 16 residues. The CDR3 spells CASREGQRGAQETQYF. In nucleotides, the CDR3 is TGTGCCAGCAGAGAAGGACAGAGGGGAGCGCAAGAGACCCAGTACTTC.

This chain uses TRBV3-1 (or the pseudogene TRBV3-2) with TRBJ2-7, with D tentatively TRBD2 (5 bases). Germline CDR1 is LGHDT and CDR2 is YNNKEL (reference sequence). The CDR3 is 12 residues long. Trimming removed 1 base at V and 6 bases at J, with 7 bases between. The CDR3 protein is CASSQVEGEQYF. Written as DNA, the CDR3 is TGTGCCAGCAGCCAAGTTGAGGGCGAGCAGTACTTC.

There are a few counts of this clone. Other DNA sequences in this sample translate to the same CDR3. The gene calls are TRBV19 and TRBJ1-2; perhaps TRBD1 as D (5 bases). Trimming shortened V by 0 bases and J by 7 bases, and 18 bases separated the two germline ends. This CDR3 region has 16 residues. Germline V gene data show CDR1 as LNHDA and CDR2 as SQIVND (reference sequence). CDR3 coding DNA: TGTGCCAGTAGTATAGAGGGTCGGGGGGGGAGCGGTGGCTACACCTTC. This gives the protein CASSIEGRGGSGGYTF.

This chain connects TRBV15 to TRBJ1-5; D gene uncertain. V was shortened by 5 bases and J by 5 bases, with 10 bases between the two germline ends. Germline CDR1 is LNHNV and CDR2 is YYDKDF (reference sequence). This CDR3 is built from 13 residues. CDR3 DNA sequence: TGTGCCACCAGCCCACGGGCGGATCAGCCCCAGCATTTT. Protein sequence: CATSPRADQPQHF.

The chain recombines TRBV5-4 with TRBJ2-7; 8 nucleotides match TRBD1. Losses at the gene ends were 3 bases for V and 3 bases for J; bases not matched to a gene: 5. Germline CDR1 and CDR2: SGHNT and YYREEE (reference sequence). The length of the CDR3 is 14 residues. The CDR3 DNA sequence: TGTGCCAGCAGCTCCTGGGGGACAGGCTACGAGCAGTACTTC. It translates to CASSSWGTGYEQYF.

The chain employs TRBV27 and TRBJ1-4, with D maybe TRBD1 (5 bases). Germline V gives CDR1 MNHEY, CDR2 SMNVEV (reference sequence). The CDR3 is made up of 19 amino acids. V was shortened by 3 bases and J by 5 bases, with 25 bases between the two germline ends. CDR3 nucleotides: TGTGCCAGCAGTTTGGGACCAGCCCAGCGTGGAGGTACCAATGAAAAACTGTTTTTT. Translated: CASSLGPAQRGGTNEKLFF.

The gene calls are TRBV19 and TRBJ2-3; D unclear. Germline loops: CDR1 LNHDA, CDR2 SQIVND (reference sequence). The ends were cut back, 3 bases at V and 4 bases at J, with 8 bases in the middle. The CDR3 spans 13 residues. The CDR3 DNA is TGTGCCAGTAGTATCCGCCCCCCAGATACGCAGTATTTT. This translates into CASSIRPPDTQYF.

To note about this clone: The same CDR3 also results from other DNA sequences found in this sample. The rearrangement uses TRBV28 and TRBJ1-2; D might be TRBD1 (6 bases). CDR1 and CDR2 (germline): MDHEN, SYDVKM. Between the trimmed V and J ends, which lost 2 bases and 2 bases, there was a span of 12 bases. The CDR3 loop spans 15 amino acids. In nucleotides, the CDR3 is TGTGCCAGCAGTTTACGGCCGGGACAAAACTATGGCTACACCTTC. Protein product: CASSLRPGQNYGYTF.

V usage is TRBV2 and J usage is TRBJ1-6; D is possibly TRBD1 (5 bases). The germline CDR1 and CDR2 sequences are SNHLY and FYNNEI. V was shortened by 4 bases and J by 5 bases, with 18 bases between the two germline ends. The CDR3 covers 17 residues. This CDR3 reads CASSVRIRTSDNSPLHF. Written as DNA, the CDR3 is TGTGCCAGCAGTGTGAGGATTCGGACATCCGATAATTCACCCCTCCACTTT.

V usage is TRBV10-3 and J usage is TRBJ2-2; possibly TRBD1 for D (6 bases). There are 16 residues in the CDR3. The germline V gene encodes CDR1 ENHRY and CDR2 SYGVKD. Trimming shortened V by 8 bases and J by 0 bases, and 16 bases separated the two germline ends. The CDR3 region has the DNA TGTGCCATCTCGCCCCGGACAGAGCCGAACACCGGGGAGCTGTTTTTT. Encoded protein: CAISPRTEPNTGELFF.

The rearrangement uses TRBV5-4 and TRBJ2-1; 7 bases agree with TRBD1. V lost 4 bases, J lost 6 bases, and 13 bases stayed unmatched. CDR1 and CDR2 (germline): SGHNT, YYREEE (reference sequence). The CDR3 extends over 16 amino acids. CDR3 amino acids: CASSPLRGGGSNEQFF. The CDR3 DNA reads TGTGCCAGCAGCCCCCTAAGAGGGGGCGGAAGCAATGAGCAGTTCTTC.

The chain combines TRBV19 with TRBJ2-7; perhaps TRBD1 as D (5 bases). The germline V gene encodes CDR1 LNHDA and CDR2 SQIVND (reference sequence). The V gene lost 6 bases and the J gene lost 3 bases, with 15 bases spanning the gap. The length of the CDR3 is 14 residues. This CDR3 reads CASSDQGSLYEQYF. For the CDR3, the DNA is TGTGCCAGTAGCGATCAGGGATCCCTCTACGAGCAGTACTTC.

In DNA, the CDR3 is TGTGCCAGCAGCTTATTATACACTGAAGCTTTCTTT. Protein product: CASSLLYTEAFF. J is TRBJ1-1 and V is TRBV11-2; D is undetermined. The V end was cut by 2 bases, the J end by 3 bases, with 4 bases between. The germline V gene has CDR1 SGHAT and CDR2 FQNNGV. The CDR3 runs 12 residues.

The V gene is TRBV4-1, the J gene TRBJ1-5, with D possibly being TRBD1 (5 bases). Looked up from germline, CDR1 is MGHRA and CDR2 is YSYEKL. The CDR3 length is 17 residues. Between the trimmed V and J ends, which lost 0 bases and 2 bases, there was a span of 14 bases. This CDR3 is CASSQDRGSAGNQPQHF. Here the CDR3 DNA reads TGCGCCAGCAGCCAAGATCGGGGGTCGGCGGGCAATCAGCCCCAGCATTTT.

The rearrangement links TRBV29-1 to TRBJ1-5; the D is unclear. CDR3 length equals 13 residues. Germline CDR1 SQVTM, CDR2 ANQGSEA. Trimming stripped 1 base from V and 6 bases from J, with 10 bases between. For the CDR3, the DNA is TGCAGCGTTGAAGGTGGGGTGGGTCAGCCCCAGCATTTT. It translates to CSVEGGVGQPQHF.

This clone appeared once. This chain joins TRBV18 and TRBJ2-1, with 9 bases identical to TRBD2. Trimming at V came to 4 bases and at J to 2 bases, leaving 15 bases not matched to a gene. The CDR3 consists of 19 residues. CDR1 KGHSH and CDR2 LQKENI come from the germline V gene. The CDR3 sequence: CASSLDRSSGAQAYNEQFF. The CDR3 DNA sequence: TGTGCCAGCTCACTGGACAGGTCTAGCGGGGCCCAAGCCTACAATGAGCAGTTCTTC.